This T cell receptor (beta chain) was recorded in a study of cytomegalovirus exposure and HLA in healthy donors. Study-wide background: Caucasian-associated ancestry cluster membership applied to over 80% of over 350 genotyped donors. Regarding the study as a whole: Follow-up analysis later connected one missense variant in DCLRE1C with trimming of TCR beta V- and J-genes. Most likely, a cluster of highly shared sequence variants arose as a sequencing artifact.

Amplification used 60 Vbeta primers and 13 Jbeta primers. Per the original data handling: A follow-up analysis tallied 70 million to 80 million unique TCR beta chains, about 10 million shared. Sequencing used immunoSEQ multiplex PCR; TCRdb keeps in-frame clones, though not all of them. V, J and clone size are those of that table, while D and trimming were read from the DNA. Of about 170,000 clones listed, 75% to 85% were seen once; the top ten hold 2.3%. Of note for this clone: Its antigen is as yet unknown.

The CDR3 sequence is 19 residues long. Per germline, CDR1 LNHDA and CDR2 SQIVND (reference sequence). With 4 bases clipped from V and 0 bases from J, the junction kept 12 bases outside the gene matches. The genes are TRBV19 and TRBJ2-4, with 10 bases that match TRBD2. Sequenced: PBMCs. The TCR comes from a woman in her 50s in good health and CMV-seronegative. CDR3 in amino acids: CASSTEASGGSLAKNIQYF. The CDR3 bases are TGTGCCAGTAGTACCGAGGCTAGCGGGGGAAGTCTAGCCAAAAACATTCAGTACTTC.